Detailed here is one T cell receptor beta chain. What this receptor recognizes is not known. This may be a read error: a much more frequent sequence differs by one nucleotide. CDR1 and CDR2 are drawn from the germline V gene: SQVTM, ANQGSEA. There are 11 amino acids in the CDR3, from cysteine to phenylalanine inclusive. Only the CDR3 DNA stays, 33 bases, in frame from base 1. V is pared back by 4 bases and J by 7 bases, with 11 bases lying between the germline termini. All donors were healthy Caucasians. This sample is drawn from a study of identical twins (TCRdb year 2016). General notes on the study: To test whether fetal clonotypes persist, the study used deep sequencing on TCR alpha and beta repertoires from monozygotic twins, unrelated adults of various ages, and cord blood. To rule out contamination, the twin experiments were replicated at different times with different library preparation protocols. Overall results and qualifications from the work: Recombination models systematically underestimated out-of-frame TCR alpha sharing in monozygotic twins but agreed with sharing between unrelated individuals. Because the same donors could not be followed over many years, the conclusions depended on cross-sectional statistical analysis. Fewer insertions were carried by abundant cord blood beta clonotypes; a weaker similar trend was observed in young adult naive repertoires, while no such trend was observed in memory repertoires. The excess sharing between twins in beta out-of-frame sequences was weaker because fewer shared sequences reduced the signal-to-noise ratio. Out-of-frame TCR alpha sequences shared between twins showed an excess of low generation-probability sequences compared with coincidental sharing between unrelated individuals. Invariant T cells such as MAIT and iNKT could partly confound zero-insertion analyses, though diverse VJ usage argued against this for most clonotypes.

Library prep was done by 5' RACE. For sequencing, an Illumina HiSeq 2000 was employed. Template switching added a universal primer binding site, and the final cDNA carried a unique molecular identifier that allowed TCR cDNA molecules to be counted accurately. Specific primers in the conserved constant-segment region were used to synthesize first-strand cDNA for TCR alpha and beta chains. To control for contamination, every cDNA library was double barcoded, receiving both a SMART-Mk sample barcode and Illumina barcodes. TruSeq adapter sequences along with Illumina sample barcodes were introduced in two successive PCR steps. The Illumina HiSeq platform was used with custom primers to sequence TCR alpha and beta cDNA libraries. Regarding the original processing steps: MiGEC was used to process raw reads and extract unique molecular identifiers, and MiXCR was used to find CDR3 positions. For each individual, recombination models were inferred using an EM algorithm with the repgenHMM and IGoR tools. The analysis of shared clonotypes was done with the tcR package in R, with sharing normalized by the product of cloneset sizes. To study raw recombination free of thymic and clonal selection effects, out-of-frame nonproductive sequences were analyzed. Using fastp at Q25 and MiXCR, TCRdb reprocessed the public reads and kept productive beta chains. CDR3 protein duplicates are merged, each entry listing the most common genes and DNA. These V and J calls are TCRdb output, not the study's own analysis. The sample contains 1,800,000 or so distinct CDR3 sequences, under 35% of them found a single time. Approximately 0.25% of the sample is in the top ten clones.

Sequenced input: cord blood. The rearrangement combines TRBV29-1 with TRBJ2-7, with no confident D gene call. The sequence came from a newborn girl in good health. Read as DNA, the sequence is TGCAGCGTTGGGCCTAACAATGAGCAGTACTTC. The encoded protein is CSVGPNNEQYF.